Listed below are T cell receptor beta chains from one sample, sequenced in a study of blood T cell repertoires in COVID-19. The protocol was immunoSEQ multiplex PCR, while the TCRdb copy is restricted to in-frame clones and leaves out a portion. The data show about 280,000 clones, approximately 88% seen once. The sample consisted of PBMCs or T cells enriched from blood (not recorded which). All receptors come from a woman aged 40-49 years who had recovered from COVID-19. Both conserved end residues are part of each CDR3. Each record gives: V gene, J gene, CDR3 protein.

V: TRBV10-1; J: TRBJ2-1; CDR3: CANRRDRGHNEQFF
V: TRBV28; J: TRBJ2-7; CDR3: CASSSTGPEQYF
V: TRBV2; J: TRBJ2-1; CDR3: CASSEGRGNNEQFF
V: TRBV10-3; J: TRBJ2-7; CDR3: CAISESSARAYEQYF
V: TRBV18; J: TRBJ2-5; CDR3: CASSPSGGIGQETQYF
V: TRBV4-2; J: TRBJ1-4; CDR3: CASSRTGATNEKLFF
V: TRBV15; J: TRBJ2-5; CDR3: CATSRGQNQETQYF
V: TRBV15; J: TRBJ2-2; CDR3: CATSLSNTGELFF
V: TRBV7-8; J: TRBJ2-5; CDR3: CASSLTTTGGQETQYF
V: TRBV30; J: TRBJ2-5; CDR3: CASAGTSLETQYF
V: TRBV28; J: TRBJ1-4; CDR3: CASSPRREKLFF
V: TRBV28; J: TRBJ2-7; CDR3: CASRERGGRTYEQYF
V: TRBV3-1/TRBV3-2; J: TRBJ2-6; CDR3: CAAALSGANVLTF
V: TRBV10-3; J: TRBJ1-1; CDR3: CAILDRTGGNTEAFF
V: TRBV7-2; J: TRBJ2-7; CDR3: CASSPRDIGSSSYEQYF
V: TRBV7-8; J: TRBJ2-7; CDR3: CASSSKLTGPAYEQYF
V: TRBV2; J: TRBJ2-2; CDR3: CASIQGAQNTGELFF
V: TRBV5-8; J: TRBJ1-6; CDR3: CASSNTRQGEPLHF
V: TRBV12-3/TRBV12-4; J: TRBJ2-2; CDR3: CASSPEFGELFF
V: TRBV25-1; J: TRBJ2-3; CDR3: CASRRRDADTQYF
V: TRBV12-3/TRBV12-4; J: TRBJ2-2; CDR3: CASMERGTGELFF
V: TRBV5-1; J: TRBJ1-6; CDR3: CASSLLQGPNNSPLHF
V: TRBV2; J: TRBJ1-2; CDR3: CASRPTWLTNYGYTF
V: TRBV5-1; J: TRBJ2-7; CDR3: CASQEWATSESYEQYF
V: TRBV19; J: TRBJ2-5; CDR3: CASSTPQGTQYF
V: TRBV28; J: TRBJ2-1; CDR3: CASNSGGSWGDEQFF
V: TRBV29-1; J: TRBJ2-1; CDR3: CSVEFPPSTPFRYNEQFF
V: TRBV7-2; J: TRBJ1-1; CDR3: CASSLDGQEIVMKAFF
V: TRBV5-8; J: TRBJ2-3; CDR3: CASSSRDSPRLRTDTQYF
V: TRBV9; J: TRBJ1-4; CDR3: CASSVQGMASEKLFF
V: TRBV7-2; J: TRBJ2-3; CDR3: CASRSGQVVTQYF
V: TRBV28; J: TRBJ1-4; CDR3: CASSRGQGAIEKLFF
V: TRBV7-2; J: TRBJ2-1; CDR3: CASSLFGTVGEQFF
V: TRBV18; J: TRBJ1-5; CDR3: CASSPGKTGTGQPQHF
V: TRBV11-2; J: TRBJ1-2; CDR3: CASSLDMGGTNYGYTF
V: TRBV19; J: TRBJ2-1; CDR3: CASSTQGVGEQFF
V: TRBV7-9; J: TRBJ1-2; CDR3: CASRSSSFPAGTAEGRYTF
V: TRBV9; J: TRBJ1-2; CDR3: CASSPQQGANGYTF
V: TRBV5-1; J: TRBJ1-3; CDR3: CASSPAGASSGNTIYF
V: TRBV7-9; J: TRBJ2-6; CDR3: CASTPNSGRSGANVLTF
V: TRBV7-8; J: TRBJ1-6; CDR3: CASSLGSGQTNSPLHF
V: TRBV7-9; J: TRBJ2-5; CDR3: CASSWDIETQYF
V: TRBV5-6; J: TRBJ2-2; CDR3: CASSLYGQDTGELFF
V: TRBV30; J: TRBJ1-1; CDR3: CAWSEAGHTEAFF
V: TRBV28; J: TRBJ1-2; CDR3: CASSTVDRGHGYTF
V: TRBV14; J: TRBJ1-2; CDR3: CASSQARGAYGYTF
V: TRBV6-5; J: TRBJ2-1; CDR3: CASSQIHRAGNEQFF
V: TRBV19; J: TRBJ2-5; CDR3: CASSRQGVKETQYF
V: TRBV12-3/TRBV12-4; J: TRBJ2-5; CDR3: CASRAQRSETQYF
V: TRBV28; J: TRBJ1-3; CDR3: CACTLALGNTIYF
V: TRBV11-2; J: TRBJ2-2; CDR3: CASSYTGIRGTGELFF
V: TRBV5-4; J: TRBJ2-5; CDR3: CASSNAGGERKTQYF
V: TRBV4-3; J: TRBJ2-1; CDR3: CASSQDIGQGAYNEQFF
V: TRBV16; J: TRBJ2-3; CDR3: CASSQDRAGMTDTQYF
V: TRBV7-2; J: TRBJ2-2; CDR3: CASSFSSVGTGELFF
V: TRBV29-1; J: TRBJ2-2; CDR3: CSVATSRNTGELFF